What follows is one T cell receptor (beta chain) and its context. This sample is part of a study of cytomegalovirus exposure and HLA in healthy donors. For the study at large: Of 300 to 500 genotyped donors, about 81% grouped in the Caucasian-associated ancestry cluster.

It was with 60 Vbeta and 13 Jbeta primers that the PCR ran. Clones were read by immunoSEQ multiplex PCR, and TCRdb kept only the in-frame ones, dropping some. The data contain around 91,000 clones, approximately 78% of them singletons. The sequenced sample consisted of PBMCs. The sequence derives from a male donor in good health and CMV-seropositive.

The CDR3 region is CASSLVSGGYNEQFF. As DNA, the CDR3 is TGTGCCAGCAGCTTAGTTAGCGGGGGTTACAATGAGCAGTTCTTC. The chain couples TRBV11-1 to TRBJ2-1; TRBD2 aligns across 9 bases. The CDR3 loop spans 15 amino acids. With V trimmed by 1 base and J by 4 bases, 2 bases remained unmatched. CDR1 SGHAT and CDR2 FQDESV come from the germline V gene (reference sequence).